The clone carrying this T cell receptor (beta chain) was counted between two and nine times. The entry originates in a study of blood T cell repertoires in COVID-19. Whole-study context: Specimens from acute and convalescent COVID-19 originated in the United States, Italy and Spain. PBMCs, B-cell-depleted T cells, or T cells were the source of the cDNA or gDNA that made up the material.

Per the original data handling: Estimated nucleated cell counts came from reference gene primer amplification. Only in-frame clones appear in the TCRdb table, and some are missing; sequencing was by immunoSEQ multiplex PCR. V and J calls and clone size are copied from that table; D and trimming were computed from the DNA. The sample shows around 140,000 clones, 88% of them seen only once. The TCR originated in a man in his sixties or seventies with acute or convalescent COVID-19. The specimen sequenced was peripheral blood.

This CDR3 reads CATQGQPATNEKLFF. DNA of the CDR3: TGTGCCACGCAAGGACAGCCTGCAACTAATGAAAAACTGTTTTTT. The rearrangement joins TRBV2 to TRBJ1-4, with a weak D call TRBD1 (6 bases). The CDR3 length is 15 residues. Per germline, CDR1 SNHLY and CDR2 FYNNEI. V was pared by 10 bases and J by 0 bases, with 15 bases between.